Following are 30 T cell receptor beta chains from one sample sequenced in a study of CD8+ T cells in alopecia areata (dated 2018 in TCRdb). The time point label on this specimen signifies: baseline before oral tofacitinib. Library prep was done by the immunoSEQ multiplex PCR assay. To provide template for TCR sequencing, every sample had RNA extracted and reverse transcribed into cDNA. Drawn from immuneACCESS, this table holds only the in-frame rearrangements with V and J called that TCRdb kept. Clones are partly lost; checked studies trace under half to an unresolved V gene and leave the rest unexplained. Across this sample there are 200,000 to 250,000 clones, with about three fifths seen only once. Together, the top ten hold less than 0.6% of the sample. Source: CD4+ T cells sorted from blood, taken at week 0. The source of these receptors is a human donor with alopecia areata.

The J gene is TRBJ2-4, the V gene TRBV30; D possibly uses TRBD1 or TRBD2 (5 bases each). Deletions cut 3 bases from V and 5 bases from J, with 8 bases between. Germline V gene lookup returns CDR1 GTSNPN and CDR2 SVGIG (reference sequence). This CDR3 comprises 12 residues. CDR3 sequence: CAWSPGQNIQYF. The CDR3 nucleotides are TGTGCCTGGAGCCCGGGACAAAACATTCAGTACTTC.

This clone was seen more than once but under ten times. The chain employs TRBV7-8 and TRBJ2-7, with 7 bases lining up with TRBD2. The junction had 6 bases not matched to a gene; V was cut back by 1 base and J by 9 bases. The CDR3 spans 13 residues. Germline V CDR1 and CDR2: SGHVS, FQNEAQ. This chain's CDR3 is CASSLEASGGQYF. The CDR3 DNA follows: TGTGCCAGCAGCTTAGAGGCTAGCGGAGGGCAGTACTTC.

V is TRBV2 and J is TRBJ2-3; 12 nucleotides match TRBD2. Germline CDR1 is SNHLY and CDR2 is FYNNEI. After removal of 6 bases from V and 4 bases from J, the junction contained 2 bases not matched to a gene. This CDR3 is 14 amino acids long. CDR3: CASRTSGRPDTQYF. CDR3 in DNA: TGTGCCAGCAGGACTAGCGGGAGACCAGATACGCAGTATTTT. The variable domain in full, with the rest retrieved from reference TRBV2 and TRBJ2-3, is EPEVTQTPSHQVTQMGQEVILRCVPISNHLYFYWYRQILGQKVEFLVSFYNNEISEKSEIFDDQFSVERPDGSNFTLKIRSTKLEDSAMYFCASRTSGRPDTQYFGPGTRLTVL.

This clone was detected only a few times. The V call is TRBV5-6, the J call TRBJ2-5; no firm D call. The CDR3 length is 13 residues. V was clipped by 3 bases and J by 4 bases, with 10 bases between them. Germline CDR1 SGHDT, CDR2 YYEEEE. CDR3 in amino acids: CASSYFHRETQYF. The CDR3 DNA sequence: TGTGCCAGCAGCTATTTTCACCGAGAGACCCAGTACTTC.

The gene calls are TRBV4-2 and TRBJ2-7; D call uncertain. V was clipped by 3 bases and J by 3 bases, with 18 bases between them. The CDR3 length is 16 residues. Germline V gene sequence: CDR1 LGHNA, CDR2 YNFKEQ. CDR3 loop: CASSHLYKGKYYEQYF. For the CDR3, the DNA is TGTGCCAGCAGCCACCTTTATAAGGGTAAATACTACGAGCAGTACTTC.

The CDR3 DNA follows: TGCGCCAGCAGCCAAGAGCAGGAGTCTAGCGGGATATTCTACGAGCAGTACTTC. Its protein is CASSQEQESSGIFYEQYF. V usage is TRBV4-1 and J usage is TRBJ2-7; 9 bases fit TRBD2. The length of the CDR3 is 18 residues. Germline V gives CDR1 MGHRA, CDR2 YSYEKL. V shed 0 bases, J shed 3 bases, and the junction held 12 bases outside the gene matches.

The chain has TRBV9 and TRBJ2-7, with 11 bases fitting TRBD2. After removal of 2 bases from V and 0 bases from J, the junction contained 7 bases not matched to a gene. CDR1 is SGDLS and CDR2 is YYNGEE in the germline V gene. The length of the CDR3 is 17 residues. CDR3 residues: CASSVGTSGYRSYEQYF. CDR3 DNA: TGTGCCAGCAGCGTCGGGACTAGCGGCTATCGCTCCTACGAGCAGTACTTC. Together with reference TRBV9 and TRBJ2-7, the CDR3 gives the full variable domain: DSGVTQTPKHLITATGQRVTLRCSPRSGDLSVYWYQQSLDQGLQFLIQYYNGEERAKGNILERFSAQQFPDLHSELNLSSLELGDSALYFCASSVGTSGYRSYEQYFGPGTRLTVT.

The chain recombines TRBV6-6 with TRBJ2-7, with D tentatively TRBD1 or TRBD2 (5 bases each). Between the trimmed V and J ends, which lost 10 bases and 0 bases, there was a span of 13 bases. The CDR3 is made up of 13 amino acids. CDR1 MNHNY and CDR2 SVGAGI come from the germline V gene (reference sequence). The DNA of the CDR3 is TGTGCCACACAGAGGGGTGGCTCCTACGAGCAGTACTTC. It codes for CATQRGGSYEQYF.

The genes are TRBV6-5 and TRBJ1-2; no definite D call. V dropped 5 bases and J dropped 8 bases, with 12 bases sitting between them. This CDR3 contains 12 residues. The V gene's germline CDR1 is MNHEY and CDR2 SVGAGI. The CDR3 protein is CASSTIGGGYTF. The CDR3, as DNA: TGTGCCAGCAGTACCATCGGAGGCGGCTACACCTTC.

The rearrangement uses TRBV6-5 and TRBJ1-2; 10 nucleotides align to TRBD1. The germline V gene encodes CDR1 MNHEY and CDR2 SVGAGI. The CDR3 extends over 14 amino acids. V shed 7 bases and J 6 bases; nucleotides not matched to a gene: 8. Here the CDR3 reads CASKSVDRGNGYTF. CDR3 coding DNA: TGTGCCAGCAAGTCAGTGGACAGGGGGAATGGCTACACCTTC.

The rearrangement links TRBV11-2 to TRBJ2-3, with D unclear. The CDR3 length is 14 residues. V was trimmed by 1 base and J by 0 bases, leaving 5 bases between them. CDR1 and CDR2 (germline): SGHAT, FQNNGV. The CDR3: CASSLVLSTDTQYF. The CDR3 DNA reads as TGTGCCAGCAGCTTAGTGTTGAGCACAGATACGCAGTATTTT.

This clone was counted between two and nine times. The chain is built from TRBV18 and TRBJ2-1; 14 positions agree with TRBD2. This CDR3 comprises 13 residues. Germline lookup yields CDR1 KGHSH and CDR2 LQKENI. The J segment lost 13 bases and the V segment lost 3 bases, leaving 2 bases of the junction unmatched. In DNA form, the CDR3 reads TGTGCCAGCTCACCGACTAGCGGGAGGGCCCAGTTCTTC. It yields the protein CASSPTSGRAQFF.

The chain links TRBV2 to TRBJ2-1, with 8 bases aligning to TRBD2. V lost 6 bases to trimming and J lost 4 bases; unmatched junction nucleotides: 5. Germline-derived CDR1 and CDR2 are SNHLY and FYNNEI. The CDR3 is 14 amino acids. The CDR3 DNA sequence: TGTGCCAGCAGATTAGCGGGGCTATACAATGAGCAGTTCTTC. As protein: CASRLAGLYNEQFF.

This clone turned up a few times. The CDR3 sequence: CASASGQGRVGELFF. The CDR3 DNA reads TGTGCCAGCGCCTCCGGACAGGGAAGGGTCGGGGAGCTGTTTTTT. This chain joins TRBV27 and TRBJ2-2, with 8 nucleotides matching TRBD1. Germline CDR1 reads MNHEY; CDR2 reads SMNVEV (reference sequence). With 8 bases clipped from V and 7 bases from J, the junction kept 12 bases outside the gene matches. The CDR3 has 15 residues.

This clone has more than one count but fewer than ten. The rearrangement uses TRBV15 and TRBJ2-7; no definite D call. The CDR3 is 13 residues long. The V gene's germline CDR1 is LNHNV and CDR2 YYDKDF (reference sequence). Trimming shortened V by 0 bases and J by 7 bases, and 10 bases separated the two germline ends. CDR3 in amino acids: CATSRDRLGEQYF. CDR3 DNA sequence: TGTGCCACCAGCAGAGATCGGCTGGGAGAGCAGTACTTC.

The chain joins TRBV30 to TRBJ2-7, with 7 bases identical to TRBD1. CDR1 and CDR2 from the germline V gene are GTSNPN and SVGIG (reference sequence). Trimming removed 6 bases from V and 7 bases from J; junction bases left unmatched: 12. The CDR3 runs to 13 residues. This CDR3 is CACTTGWAEEQYF. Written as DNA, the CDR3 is TGTGCCTGTACGACAGGGTGGGCAGAAGAGCAGTACTTC.

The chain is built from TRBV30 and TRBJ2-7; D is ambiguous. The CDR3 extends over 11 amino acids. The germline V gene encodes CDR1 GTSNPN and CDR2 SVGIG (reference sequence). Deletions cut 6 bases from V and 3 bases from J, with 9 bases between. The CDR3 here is CACQNNYEQYF. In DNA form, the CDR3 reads TGTGCCTGTCAAAACAACTACGAGCAGTACTTC.

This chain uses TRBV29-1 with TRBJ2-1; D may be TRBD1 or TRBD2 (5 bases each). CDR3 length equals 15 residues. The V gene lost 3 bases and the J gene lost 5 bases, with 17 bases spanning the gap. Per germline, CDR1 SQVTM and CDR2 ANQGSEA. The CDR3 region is CSVDLGEQKDNEQFF. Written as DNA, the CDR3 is TGCAGCGTTGACCTGGGGGAACAGAAGGACAATGAGCAGTTCTTC.

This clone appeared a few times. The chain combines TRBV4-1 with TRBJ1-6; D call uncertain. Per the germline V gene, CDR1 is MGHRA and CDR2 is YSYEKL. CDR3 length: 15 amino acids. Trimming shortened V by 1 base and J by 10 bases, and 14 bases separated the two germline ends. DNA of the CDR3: TGCGCCAGCAGCCAAGGATGGAGCAAATTGTCACCCCTCCACTTT. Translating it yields CASSQGWSKLSPLHF.

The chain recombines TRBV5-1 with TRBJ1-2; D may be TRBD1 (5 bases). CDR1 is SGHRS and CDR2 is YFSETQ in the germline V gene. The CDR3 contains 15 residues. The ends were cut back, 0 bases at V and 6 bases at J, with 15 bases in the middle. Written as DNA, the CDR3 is TGCGCCAGCAGCTTGGCCGAAGGGGAAGTTCATGGCTACACCTTC. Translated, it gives CASSLAEGEVHGYTF.

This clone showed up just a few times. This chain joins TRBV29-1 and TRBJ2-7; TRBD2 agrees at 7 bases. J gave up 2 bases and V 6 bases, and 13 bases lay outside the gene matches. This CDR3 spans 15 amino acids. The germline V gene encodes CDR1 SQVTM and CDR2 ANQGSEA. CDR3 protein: CSVALPSGLTYEQYF. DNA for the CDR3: TGCAGCGTCGCCCTTCCTAGCGGACTAACCTACGAGCAGTACTTC.

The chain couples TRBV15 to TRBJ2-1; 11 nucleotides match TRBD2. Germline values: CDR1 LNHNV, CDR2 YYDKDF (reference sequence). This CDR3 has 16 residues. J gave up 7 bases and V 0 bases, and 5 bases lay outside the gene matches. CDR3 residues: CATSRELAGGRNEQFF. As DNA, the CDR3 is TGTGCCACCAGCAGAGAGCTAGCGGGGGGACGAAATGAGCAGTTCTTC.

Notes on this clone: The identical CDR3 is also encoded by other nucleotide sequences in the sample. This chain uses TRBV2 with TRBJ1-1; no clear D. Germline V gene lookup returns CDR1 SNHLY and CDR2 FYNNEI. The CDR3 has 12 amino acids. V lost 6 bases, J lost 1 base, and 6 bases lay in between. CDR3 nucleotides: TGTGCCAGCAGGGCCGGGAACACTGAAGCTTTCTTT. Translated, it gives CASRAGNTEAFF.

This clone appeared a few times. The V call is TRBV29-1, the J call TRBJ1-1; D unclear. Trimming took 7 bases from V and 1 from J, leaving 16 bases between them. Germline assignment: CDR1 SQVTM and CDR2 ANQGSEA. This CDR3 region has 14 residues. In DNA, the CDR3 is TGCAGCGCGTCACGGGCAGGCGCGAACACTGAAGCTTTCTTT. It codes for CSASRAGANTEAFF.

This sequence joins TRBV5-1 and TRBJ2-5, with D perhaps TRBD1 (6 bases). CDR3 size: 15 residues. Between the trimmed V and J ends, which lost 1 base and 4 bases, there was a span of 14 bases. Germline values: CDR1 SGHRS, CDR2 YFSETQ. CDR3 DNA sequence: TGCGCCAGCAGCTTGTCCGATGGCAGGGGAGAGACCCAGTACTTC. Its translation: CASSLSDGRGETQYF.

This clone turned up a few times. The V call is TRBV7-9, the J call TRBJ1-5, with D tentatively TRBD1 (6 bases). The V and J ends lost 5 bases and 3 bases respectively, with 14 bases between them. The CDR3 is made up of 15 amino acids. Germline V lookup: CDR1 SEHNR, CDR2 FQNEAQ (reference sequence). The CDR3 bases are TGTGCCAGCAGCGCCAGGGGTGGAAACAATCAGCCCCAGCATTTT. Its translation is CASSARGGNNQPQHF.

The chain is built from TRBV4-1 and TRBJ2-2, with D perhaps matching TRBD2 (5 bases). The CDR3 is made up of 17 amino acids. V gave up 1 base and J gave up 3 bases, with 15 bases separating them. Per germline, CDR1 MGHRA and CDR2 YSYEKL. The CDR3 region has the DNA TGCGCCAGCAGCCAAGGAGGTCCCTTGAGGGACACCGGGGAGCTGTTTTTT. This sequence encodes CASSQGGPLRDTGELFF.

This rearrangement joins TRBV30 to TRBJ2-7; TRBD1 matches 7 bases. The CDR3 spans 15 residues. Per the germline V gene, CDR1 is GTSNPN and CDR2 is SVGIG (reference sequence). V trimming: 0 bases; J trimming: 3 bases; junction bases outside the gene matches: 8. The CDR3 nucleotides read TGTGCCTGGAGTGTTCCGAGAGGGGGCATCTACGAGCAGTACTTC. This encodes CAWSVPRGGIYEQYF.

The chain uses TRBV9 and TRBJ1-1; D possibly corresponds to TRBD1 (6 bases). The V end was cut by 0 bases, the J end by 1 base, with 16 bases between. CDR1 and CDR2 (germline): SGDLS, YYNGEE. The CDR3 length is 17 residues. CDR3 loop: CASSVEPSDRSNTEAFF. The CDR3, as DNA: TGTGCCAGCAGCGTAGAGCCTTCTGACAGGTCGAACACTGAAGCTTTCTTT.

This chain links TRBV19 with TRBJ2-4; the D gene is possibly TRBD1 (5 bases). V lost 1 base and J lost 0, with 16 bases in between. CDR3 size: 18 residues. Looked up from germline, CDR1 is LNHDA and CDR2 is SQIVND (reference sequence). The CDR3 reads CASSIVREAGVAKNIQYF. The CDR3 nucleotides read TGTGCCAGTAGTATAGTCAGGGAAGCAGGCGTAGCCAAAAACATTCAGTACTTC.